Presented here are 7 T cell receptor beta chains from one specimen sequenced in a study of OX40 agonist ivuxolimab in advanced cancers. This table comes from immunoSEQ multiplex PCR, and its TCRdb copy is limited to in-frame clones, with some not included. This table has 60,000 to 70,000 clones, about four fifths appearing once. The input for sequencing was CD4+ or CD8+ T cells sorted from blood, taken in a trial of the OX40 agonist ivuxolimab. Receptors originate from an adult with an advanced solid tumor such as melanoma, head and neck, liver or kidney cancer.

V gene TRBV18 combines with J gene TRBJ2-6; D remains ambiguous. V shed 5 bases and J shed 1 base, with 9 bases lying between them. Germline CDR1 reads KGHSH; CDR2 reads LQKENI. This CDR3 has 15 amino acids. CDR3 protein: CASSTRVSGANVLTF. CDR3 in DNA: TGTGCCAGCTCAACAAGGGTTTCTGGGGCCAACGTCCTGACTTTC.

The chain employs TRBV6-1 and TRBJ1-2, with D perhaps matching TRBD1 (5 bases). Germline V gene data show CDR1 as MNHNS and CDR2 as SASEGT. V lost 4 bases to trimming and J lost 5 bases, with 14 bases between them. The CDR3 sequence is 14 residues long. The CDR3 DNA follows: TGTGCCAGCAGTGCAAGTCAGACAGCATATGGCTACACCTTC. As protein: CASSASQTAYGYTF.

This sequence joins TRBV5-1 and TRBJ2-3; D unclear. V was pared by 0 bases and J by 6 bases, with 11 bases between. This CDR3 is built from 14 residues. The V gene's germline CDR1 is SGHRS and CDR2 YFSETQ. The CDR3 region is CASSLERLPDTQYF. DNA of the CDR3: TGCGCCAGCAGCTTGGAAAGGCTACCCGATACGCAGTATTTT.

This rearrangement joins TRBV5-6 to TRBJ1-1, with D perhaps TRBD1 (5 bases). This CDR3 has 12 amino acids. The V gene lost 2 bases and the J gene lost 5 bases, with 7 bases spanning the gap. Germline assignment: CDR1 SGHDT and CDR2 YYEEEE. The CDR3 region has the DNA TGTGCCAGCAGCTTCGAGGGGACTGAAGCTTTCTTT. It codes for CASSFEGTEAFF.

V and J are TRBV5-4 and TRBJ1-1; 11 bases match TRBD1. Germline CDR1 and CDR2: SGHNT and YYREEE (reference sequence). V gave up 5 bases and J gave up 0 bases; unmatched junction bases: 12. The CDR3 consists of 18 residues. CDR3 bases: TGTGCCAGCAGGCCCAGACCCGGACAGGGGGCTGTGAACACTGAAGCTTTCTTT. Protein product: CASRPRPGQGAVNTEAFF.

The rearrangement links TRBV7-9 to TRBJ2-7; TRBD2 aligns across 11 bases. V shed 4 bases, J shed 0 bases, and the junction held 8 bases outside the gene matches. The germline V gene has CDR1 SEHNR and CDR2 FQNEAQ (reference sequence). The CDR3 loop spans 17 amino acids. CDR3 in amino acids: CASSSETSGASSYEQYF. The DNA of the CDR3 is TGTGCCAGCAGCTCCGAGACTAGCGGGGCGAGCTCCTACGAGCAGTACTTC.

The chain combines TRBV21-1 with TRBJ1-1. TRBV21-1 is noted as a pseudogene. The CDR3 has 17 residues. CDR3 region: CASSKLGRGPANTEAFF. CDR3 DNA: TGTGCCAGCAGCAAATTAGGGAGGGGGCCGGCGAACACTGAAGCTTTCTTT.